These T cell receptor beta chains were read from a single sample in a study of blood T cell repertoires in COVID-19. The assay was immunoSEQ multiplex PCR, and TCRdb's table has in-frame clones only and misses some. The top ten hold 4% to 5.5% of the sample, which has roughly 100,000 clones, 75% to 90% seen once. The specimen sequenced was peripheral blood. The receptors were sampled from a woman between 45 and 60 years old with COVID-19, enrolled during active disease. The CDR3 runs from the conserved cysteine through the conserved F or W. Fields, in order: J gene, clone size, D gene, V gene, CDR3 DNA, CDR3 protein. D genes are given only for firm matches. Clone size is stated in some rows and not others, as once, few, many or a class when expanded.

TRBJ2-7 | NA | TRBD1 | TRBV7-2 | TGTGCCAGCAGCTTAGGAGACAGGGGGCAAGAGCAGTACTTC | CASSLGDRGQEQYF
TRBJ2-2 | once | TRBD1 | TRBV2 | TGTGCCAGCAGTATGGACAGGATGACCACCGGGGAGCTGTTTTTT | CASSMDRMTTGELFF
TRBJ2-3 | NA | TRBD1 | TRBV10-1 | TGCGCCAGCAGTGAATGGACAGGGGAAGCAGATACGCAGTATTTT | CASSEWTGEADTQYF
TRBJ2-5 | NA | TRBD1 | TRBV19 | TGTGCCAGTAGGCAAGACAGGGCGGAGACCCAGTACTTC | CASRQDRAETQYF
TRBJ1-1 | NA | NA | TRBV29-1 | TGCAGCGTTGAAGATGAGGCCGTAGGTGAAGCTTTCTTT | CSVEDEAVGEAFF
TRBJ2-7 | NA | TRBD2 | TRBV27 | TGTGCCAGCAAGGGGATGATAGCGGGGGATTACGAGCAGTACTTC | CASKGMIAGDYEQYF
TRBJ1-1 | once | NA | TRBV15 | TGTGCCACCAGCCGGGGGAACACTGAAGCTTTCTTT | CATSRGNTEAFF
TRBJ1-2 | NA | NA | TRBV24-1 | TGTGCCACCGGAGCCGGGCAGGGCAGGGGCTACACCTTC | CATGAGQGRGYTF
TRBJ2-7 | NA | TRBD2 | TRBV5-1 | TGCGCCAGCAAGGGGACTAGCGCGTCCTACGAGCAGTACTTC | CASKGTSASYEQYF
TRBJ2-5 | few | NA | TRBV6-5 | TGTGCCAGCAGTCACATAGGGGCCCAGTACTTC | CASSHIGAQYF
TRBJ1-2 | NA | TRBD1 | TRBV2 | TGTGCCAGGGGGGGACAGGGCGGTACTAACTATGGCTACACCTTC | CARGGQGGTNYGYTF
TRBJ2-7 | NA | TRBD1 | TRBV6-4 | TGTGCCAGCAGAGAGACAGGGCTCTACGAGCAGTACTTC | CASRETGLYEQYF
TRBJ1-6 | NA | TRBD1 | TRBV7-2 | TGTGCCAGCAGCTTAGACGGGACAGGGTATTCACCCCTCCACTTT | CASSLDGTGYSPLHF
TRBJ1-2 | NA | TRBD1 | TRBV4-2 | TGTGCCAGCAGCCCCGGGCAGGGGGCTAACTATGGCTACACCTTC | CASSPGQGANYGYTF
TRBJ2-1 | NA | TRBD2 | TRBV28 | TGTGCCAGCAGTTCAATAGCGGGGGGTCTCTCCTACAATGAGCAGTTCTTC | CASSSIAGGLSYNEQFF
TRBJ2-7 | NA | NA | TRBV30 | TGTGCCTGGAGGGCCGCGGGAACCTTCTACGAGCAGTACTTC | CAWRAAGTFYEQYF